This T cell receptor beta chain is from a study of blood T cell repertoires in COVID-19. At the level of the study: The United States, Italy and Spain were the sources of the acute and convalescent COVID-19 samples. Sources were T cells, B-cell-depleted T cells, or PBMCs; the material itself was cDNA or gDNA.

The data were produced by immunoSEQ multiplex PCR, yet TCRdb's version contains in-frame clones alone and is incomplete. The data contain 200,000 to 300,000 clones, about 88% of them singletons. The sequenced sample was peripheral blood. This receptor was identified in a man aged 25 to 40 with active or convalescent COVID-19.

In DNA form, the CDR3 reads TGTGCCAGCAGCCAAGAACGCGGGGGAGACACCGGGGAGCTGTTTTTT. This sequence encodes CASSQERGGDTGELFF. The rearrangement uses TRBV3-1 (or the pseudogene TRBV3-2) and TRBJ2-2, with 7 bases matching TRBD2. The CDR3 is 16 residues long. Germline CDR1 reads LGHDT; CDR2 reads YNNKEL (reference sequence). V shed 0 bases and J 3 bases; nucleotides not matched to a gene: 4.